The rows below give T cell receptor beta chains drawn from one sample of a study of blood T cell repertoires in COVID-19. Produced via immunoSEQ multiplex PCR; TCRdb's table is partial and in-frame only. The table shows about 12,000 clones, with around 85% occurring only once. The sample taken for sequencing was peripheral blood. These receptors were taken from a human donor in a cohort sampled during active COVID-19. The CDR3 runs from the conserved cysteine through the conserved F or W. The D gene is left open where the match is weak.

j_call d_call cdr3_length v_call cdr3_nt cdr3_aa
TRBJ2-7 TRBD1 14 TRBV28 TGTGCCAGCAGTTTAGGGACAGGGGGATACGAGCAGTACTTC CASSLGTGGYEQYF
TRBJ2-3 TRBD2 16 TRBV19 TGTGCCAGTAGTCACCTTAGCGGGTCTAGCACAGATACGCAGTATTTT CASSHLSGSSTDTQYF
TRBJ2-3 . 15 TRBV24-1 TGTGCCACCAGTCCCCGAACAGGATCGGCAGATACGCAGTATTTT CATSPRTGSADTQYF
TRBJ1-2 . 15 TRBV6-5 TGTGCCAGCAGTTACTCGATCGCAGATAACTATGGCTACACCTTC CASSYSIADNYGYTF
TRBJ2-1 TRBD2 15 TRBV5-4 TGTGCCAGCAGCTCGCCGGGGGGTTCCTACAATGAGCAGTTCTTC CASSSPGGSYNEQFF
TRBJ1-6 . 16 TRBV5-1 TGCGCCAGCAGCCCCGAAGGGGGGGGCTATAATTCACCCCTCCACTTT CASSPEGGGYNSPLHF
TRBJ1-1 TRBD1 13 TRBV6-4 TGTGCCAGCAGGCTGACAGGGGACACTGAAGCTTTCTTT CASRLTGDTEAFF
TRBJ2-1 TRBD1 14 TRBV19 TGTGCCAGTAGAGGGGGACAGGGGAGGAATGAGCAGTTCTTC CASRGGQGRNEQFF
TRBJ2-7 TRBD2 14 TRBV6-6 TGTGCCAGCAGTTACGGGACTAGCGTTTACGAGCAGTACTTC CASSYGTSVYEQYF
TRBJ1-4 TRBD1 14 TRBV10-2 TGCGCCAGCAGCCTAGGGGGCGTCTCTGAAAAACTGTTTTTT CASSLGGVSEKLFF
TRBJ2-7 TRBD2 15 TRBV18 TGTGCCAGCTCCGTCGGGACTAGCTCCCTAGTCGAGCAGTACTTC CASSVGTSSLVEQYF
TRBJ1-1 . 16 TRBV10-3 TGTGCCATCAGTGAGTCACGGGGGTTAGCGAACACTGAAGCTTTCTTT CAISESRGLANTEAFF
TRBJ2-5 TRBD1 15 TRBV15 TGTGCCACCAGCAGAGGGGACAGGTCCCAAGAGACCCAGTACTTC CATSRGDRSQETQYF
TRBJ2-7 . 12 TRBV11-2 TGTGCCAGCAGCCGCACAGGGTACGAGCAGTACTTC CASSRTGYEQYF
TRBJ2-3 . 17 TRBV19 TGTGCCAGTACCCTCAACATCCGGGACATCGGCACAGATACGCAGTATTTT CASTLNIRDIGTDTQYF